The entry that follows covers one T cell receptor beta chain sequence. Its binding antigen is unknown. Base qualities are not at hand, and no much larger clone is one base apart. The germline V gene specifies MDHEN as CDR1 and SYDVKM as CDR2. Counted from cysteine to phenylalanine, this CDR3 has 15 amino acids. The retained sequence is limited to the CDR3, 45 bases, with the frame set at the first base. Trimming leaves V shorter by 2 bases and J shorter by 5 bases, with the junction holding 5 bases beyond the gene matches. The immunoSEQ hsTCRB v3.0 assay was used at survey level resolution for TRB variable region sequencing. The targeted TRB sequencing depth was about 40,000-50,000 T-cell genomes per sample. Pooled TRB libraries were sequenced on an Illumina MiSeq with a v3 150-cycle kit. On the study's bioinformatics: Repertoire analysis was run in R within a reproducible Nextflow workflow that covered QC, data transformation and analysis. LymphoSeq2, an R package for exploring AIRR-Seq data, was used to implement the custom analyses. A handful of samples yielding fewer than 5000 total TRB sequences were excluded, leaving around 190 analyzed HIV repertoires. Among the roughly 190 retained HIV repertoires, some 60 were collected before ART initiation and 120 to 130 after ART initiation. Repertoires were downsampled to 5000 TRB nucleotide sequences, with summary statistics averaged over 100 downsampling iterations. Only TRB sequences with CDR3 regions of at least seven amino acids were retained for analysis. Diversity was assessed using a clonality score derived from Shannon entropy and using the Gini coefficient. In repertoire networks, the top 5000 CDR3 amino acid sequences were linked whenever an edit distance of one separated two sequences. For TRB CDR3 amino acid sequences, antigen specificity groups and MHC restriction were predicted with GLIPH2. CDR3 amino acid sequences were matched against VDJdb and McPAS-TCR to flag known CMV, EBV, HIV or tissue antigen associations. Pre-ART, post-ART and control groups were compared with Wilcoxon signed-rank tests and Holm-Bonferroni correction. Held by TCRdb, this immuneACCESS table contains in-frame sequences only and omits some clones. Under half of the omission traces to an unresolved V gene where checked; the cause of the rest is unknown. That table is the source of V, J and clone size, and D and trimming were worked out from the DNA. The table for this sample lists about 35,000 clones; approximately 80% of them were counted only once. The ten largest make up roughly 13% of the sample.

Participants were included only if at least one PBMC sample before ART initiation and at least two post-ART samples were available. Treatment was received in the United States of America by all participants with HIV. Cryopreserved samples of about 0.95-10 million PBMC were thawed and washed before DNA extraction. At the time of the earliest PBMC sample for each participant with HIV, ages ranged from about 23 to 60 years. PBMC samples from each participant spanned 1-4 timepoints before ART initiation and 2-8 timepoints after ART initiation, with a median of 7 samples. Serial HIV viral load, CD4+ T-cell count, ART history and demographic data were obtained for every participant. Genomic DNA was extracted from unsorted PBMC with a Qiagen kit on a QIAcube, processed in batches of 12 samples. This specimen comes from a study of long-term antiretroviral therapy in people with HIV (dated by TCRdb to 2022 to 2024). In the study overall: The earliest samples were collected approximately a decade before the 2015 WHO recommendation for immediate ART, a period when ART was typically delayed until CD4 counts fell. No cross-contamination during QIAcube processing was shown when test extractions of a monoclonal T-cell line were performed alongside about 33 polyclonal samples. This retrospective serial study examined whether starting ART and sustained HIV suppression were associated with changes in the composition and diversity of the TRB repertoire in peripheral blood. Of the roughly 31 participants with HIV, about twelve were female. From over 25 adults with confirmed HIV infection, the cohort provided approximately 190 cryopreserved PBMC samples, gathered serially across a mean of around 6 years (range 1-12). Overall study outcomes, separate from this receptor: Because cell numbers in pre-ART samples were limited, unsorted PBMC were profiled instead of sorted CD4+ and CD8+ T cells. Starting ART was linked to a significant rise in TRB diversity, yet even with long-term ART the diversity remained significantly lower than in transplant donor controls. Expanded TRB clones identified before ART initiation dominated the repertoire across all time points, though the dominance fluctuated and decreased in many PLHIV after ART. Compared with controls, HIV repertoires had narrower CDR3 length ranges, and the network structure pointed to an antigen-experienced repertoire that shifted only slightly toward naive after ART. Inferences about post-ART repertoire changes were limited because no data were available on ART adherence, viral resistance or therapy changes. The samples span the years 2004 to 2017, and the ART regimens used may be less effective than current regimens. Owing to limited PBMC availability, only the TCR beta chain was sequenced, without alpha chain pairing.

The V and J genes are TRBV28 and TRBJ2-2; 7 of the junction bases match TRBD2. Material: unsorted PBMCs, obtained 0.3 years after starting antiretroviral therapy. The origin of this receptor is a man aged 18 to 30 with HIV. The sequenced DNA: TGTGCCAGCAGTTTAATCCAGGGAGGGACCGGGGAGCTGTTTTTT. It codes for CASSLIQGGTGELFF.